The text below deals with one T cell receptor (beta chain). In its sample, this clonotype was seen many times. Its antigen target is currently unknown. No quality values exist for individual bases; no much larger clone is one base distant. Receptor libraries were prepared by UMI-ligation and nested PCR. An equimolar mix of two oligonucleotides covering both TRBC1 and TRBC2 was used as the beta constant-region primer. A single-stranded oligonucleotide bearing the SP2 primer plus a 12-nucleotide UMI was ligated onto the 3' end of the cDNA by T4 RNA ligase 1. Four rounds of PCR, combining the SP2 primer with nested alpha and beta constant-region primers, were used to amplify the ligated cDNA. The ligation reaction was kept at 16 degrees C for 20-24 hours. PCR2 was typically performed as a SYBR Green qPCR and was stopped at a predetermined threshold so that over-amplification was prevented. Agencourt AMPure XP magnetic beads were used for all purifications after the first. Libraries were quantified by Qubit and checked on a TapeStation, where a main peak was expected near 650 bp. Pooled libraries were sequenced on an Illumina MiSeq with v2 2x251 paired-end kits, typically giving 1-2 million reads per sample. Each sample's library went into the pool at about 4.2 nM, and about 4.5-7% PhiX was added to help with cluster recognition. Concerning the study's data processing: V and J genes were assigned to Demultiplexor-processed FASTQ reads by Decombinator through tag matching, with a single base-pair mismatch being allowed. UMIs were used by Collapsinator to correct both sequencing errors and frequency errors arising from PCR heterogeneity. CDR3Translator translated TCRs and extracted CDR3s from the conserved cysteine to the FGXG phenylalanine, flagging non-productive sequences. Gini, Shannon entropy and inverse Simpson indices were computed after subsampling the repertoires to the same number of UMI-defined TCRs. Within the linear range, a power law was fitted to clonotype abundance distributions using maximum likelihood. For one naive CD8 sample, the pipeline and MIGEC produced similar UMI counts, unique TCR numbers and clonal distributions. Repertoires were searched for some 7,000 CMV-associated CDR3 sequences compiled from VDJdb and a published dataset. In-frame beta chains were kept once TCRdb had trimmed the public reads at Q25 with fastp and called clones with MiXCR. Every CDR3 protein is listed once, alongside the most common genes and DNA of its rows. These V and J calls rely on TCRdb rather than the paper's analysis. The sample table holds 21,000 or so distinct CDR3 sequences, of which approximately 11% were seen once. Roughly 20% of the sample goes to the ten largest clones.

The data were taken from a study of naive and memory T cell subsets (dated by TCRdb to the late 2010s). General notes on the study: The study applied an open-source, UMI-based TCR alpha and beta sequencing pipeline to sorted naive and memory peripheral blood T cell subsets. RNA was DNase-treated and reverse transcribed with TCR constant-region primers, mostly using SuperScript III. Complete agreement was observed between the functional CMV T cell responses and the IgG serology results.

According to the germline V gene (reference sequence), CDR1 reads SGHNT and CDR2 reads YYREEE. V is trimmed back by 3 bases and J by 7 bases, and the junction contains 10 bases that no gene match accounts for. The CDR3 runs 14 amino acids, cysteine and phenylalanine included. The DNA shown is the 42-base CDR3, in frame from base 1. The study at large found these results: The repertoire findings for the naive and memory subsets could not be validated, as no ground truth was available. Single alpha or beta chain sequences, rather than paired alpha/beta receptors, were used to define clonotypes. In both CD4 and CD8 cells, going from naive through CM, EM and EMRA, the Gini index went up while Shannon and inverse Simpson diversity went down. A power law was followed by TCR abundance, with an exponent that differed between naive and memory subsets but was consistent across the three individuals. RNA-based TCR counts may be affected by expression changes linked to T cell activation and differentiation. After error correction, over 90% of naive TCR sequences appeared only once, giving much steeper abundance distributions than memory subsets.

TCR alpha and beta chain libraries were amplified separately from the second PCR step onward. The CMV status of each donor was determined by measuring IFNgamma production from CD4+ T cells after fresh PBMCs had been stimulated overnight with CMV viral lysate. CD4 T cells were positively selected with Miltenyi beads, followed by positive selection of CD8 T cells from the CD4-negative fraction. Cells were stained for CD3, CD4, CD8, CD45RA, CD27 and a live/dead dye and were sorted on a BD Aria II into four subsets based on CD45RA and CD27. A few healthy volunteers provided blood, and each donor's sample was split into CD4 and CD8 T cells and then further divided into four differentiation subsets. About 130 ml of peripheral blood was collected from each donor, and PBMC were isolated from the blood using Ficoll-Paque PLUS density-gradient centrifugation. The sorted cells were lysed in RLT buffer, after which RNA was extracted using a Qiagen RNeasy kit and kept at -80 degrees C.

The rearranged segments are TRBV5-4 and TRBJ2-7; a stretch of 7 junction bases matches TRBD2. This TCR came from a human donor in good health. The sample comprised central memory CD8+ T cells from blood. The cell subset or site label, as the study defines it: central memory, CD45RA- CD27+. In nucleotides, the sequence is TGTGCCAGCAGCTATGGGCGGGAGTTGGAAGAGCAGTACTTC. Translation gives CASSYGRELEEQYF.